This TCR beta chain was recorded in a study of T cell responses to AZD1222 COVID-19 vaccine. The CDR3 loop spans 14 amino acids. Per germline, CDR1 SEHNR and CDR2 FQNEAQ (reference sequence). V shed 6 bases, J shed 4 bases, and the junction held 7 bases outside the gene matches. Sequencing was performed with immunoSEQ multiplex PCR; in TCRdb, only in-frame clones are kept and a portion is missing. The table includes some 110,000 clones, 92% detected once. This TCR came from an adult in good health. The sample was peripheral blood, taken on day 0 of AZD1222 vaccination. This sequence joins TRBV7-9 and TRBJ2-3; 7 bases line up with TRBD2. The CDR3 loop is CASSNSGGPDTQYF. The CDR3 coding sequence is TGTGCCAGCAGTAACTCGGGGGGTCCAGATACGCAGTATTTT.